The entry below describes one T cell receptor (beta chain). Here immunoSEQ multiplex PCR was the method, and the copy in TCRdb shows in-frame clones only, minus some. Counted here are approximately 200,000 clones, about 90% occurring once; the ten biggest clones make up 2% to 3%. This entry belongs to a study of blood T cell repertoires in COVID-19. Turning to the study itself: The origin of the acute and convalescent COVID-19 samples was the United States, Italy and Spain. In each case, the material was cDNA or gDNA derived from T cells, B-cell-depleted T cells, or PBMCs.

Trimming left V 3 bases short and J 9 bases short, with 11 bases between. From germline, CDR1 is MDHEN and CDR2 SYDVKM. The CDR3 is made up of 12 amino acids. This chain uses TRBV28 with TRBJ1-1, with D perhaps matching TRBD1 (5 bases). The sequenced sample was peripheral blood. This TCR was sampled from a man under 40 with COVID-19, enrolled during active disease. The CDR3 loop reads CASSLGEGKAFF. The CDR3 DNA is TGTGCCAGCAGTTTGGGGGAGGGCAAAGCTTTCTTT.